This T cell receptor (beta chain) came from a study of cytomegalovirus exposure and HLA in healthy donors. In the case of this clone: Its antigen is not known.

This CDR3 comprises 15 residues. CDR1 is SGDLS and CDR2 is YYNGEE in the germline V gene. V lost 0 bases, J lost 6 bases, and 14 bases lay in between. In nominal health when sampled, donors likely had unrecorded immune exposures nonetheless. Points from the study as a whole: Cytomegalovirus-associated status was assigned to some 180 TCR beta chains.

Primers: 60 Vbeta forward and 13 Jbeta reverse. Profiled with immunoSEQ multiplex PCR; TCRdb holds only in-frame clones, not every one. The repertoire has some 120,000 clones, 65% to 80% of them found once; the top ten carry 10% to 15%. The sample was PBMCs. The V call is TRBV9, the J call TRBJ2-3; weak D call: TRBD1 (5 bases). This sequence originates from a middle-aged woman in good health and CMV-seropositive. The CDR3 DNA reads as TGTGCCAGCAGCGTAGGGATCAGGGATGCTGATACGCAGTATTTT. Translating it yields CASSVGIRDADTQYF.